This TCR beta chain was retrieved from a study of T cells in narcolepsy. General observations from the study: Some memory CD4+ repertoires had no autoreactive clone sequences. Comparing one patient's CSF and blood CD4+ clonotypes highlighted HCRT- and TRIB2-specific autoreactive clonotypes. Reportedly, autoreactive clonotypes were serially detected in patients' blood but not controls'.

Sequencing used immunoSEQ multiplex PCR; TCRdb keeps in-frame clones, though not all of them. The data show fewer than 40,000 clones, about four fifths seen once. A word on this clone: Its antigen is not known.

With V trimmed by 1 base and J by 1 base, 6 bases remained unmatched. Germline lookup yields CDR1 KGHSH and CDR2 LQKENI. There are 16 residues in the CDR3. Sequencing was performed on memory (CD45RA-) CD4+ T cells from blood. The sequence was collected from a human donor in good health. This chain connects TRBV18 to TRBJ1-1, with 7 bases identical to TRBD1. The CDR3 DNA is TGTGCCAGCTCACCACTACAGGGACAGAAGAACACTGAAGCTTTCTTT. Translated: CASSPLQGQKNTEAFF.